The 28 T cell receptor beta chains in this list originate from one sample, sequenced in a study of shared clonotypes between healthy human individuals. Sequenced by immunoSEQ multiplex PCR; TCRdb stores in-frame clones only, minus some. The repertoire includes 1.4 million or so clones, about 98.5% of them detected once, and over 0.3% sits in the top ten. Sequenced: naive CD4+ T cells sorted from blood. Subset denoted: CD45RA+ positively selected. The origin of the receptors is a man in his thirties or forties in good health.

The chain links TRBV9 to TRBJ2-1; D might be TRBD2 (6 bases). V was pared by 3 bases and J by 0 bases, with 13 bases between. This CDR3 has 16 amino acids. Per the germline V gene, CDR1 is SGDLS and CDR2 is YYNGEE. CDR3 nucleotides: TGTGCCAGCAGCGGCATAGCGGAAGGCTCCTACAATGAGCAGTTCTTC. Translation gives CASSGIAEGSYNEQFF.

The V call is TRBV2, the J call TRBJ2-1; 9 bases agree with TRBD1. V lost 6 bases and J lost 3; bases outside the gene matches: 3. Germline V gene sequence: CDR1 SNHLY, CDR2 FYNNEI. The CDR3 totals 14 residues. The CDR3 loop reads CASSGQGFYNEQFF. The CDR3 DNA sequence: TGTGCCAGCAGCGGACAGGGGTTCTACAATGAGCAGTTCTTC.

The V call is TRBV19, the J call TRBJ1-5, with D hard to call. Germline CDR1 and CDR2: LNHDA and SQIVND (reference sequence). The ends were cut back, 6 bases at V and 3 bases at J, with 9 bases in the middle. The CDR3 consists of 13 residues. The CDR3 region has the DNA TGTGCCAGTAGCAGGCAGAACAATCAGCCCCAGCATTTT. Translation gives CASSRQNNQPQHF.

This sequence joins TRBV28 and TRBJ1-5, with 9 bases that match TRBD1. J lost 2 bases, V lost 7 bases, and 3 bases had no gene match. This CDR3 is 14 amino acids long. Germline CDR1 reads MDHEN; CDR2 reads SYDVKM. The CDR3 reads CASTTGGGNQPQHF. In DNA, the CDR3 is TGTGCCAGCACCACAGGGGGCGGCAATCAGCCCCAGCATTTT.

As DNA, the CDR3 is TGTGCCATCAGTGAGAGCGGAAATCAAGAGACCCAGTACTTC. This encodes CAISESGNQETQYF. The rearrangement uses TRBV10-3 and TRBJ2-5, with D maybe TRBD2 (5 bases). Deletions cut 2 bases from V and 2 bases from J, with 9 bases between. The germline V gene encodes CDR1 ENHRY and CDR2 SYGVKD. The CDR3 spans 14 residues.

Of note for this clone: The same CDR3 also results from other DNA sequences found in this sample. The rearrangement uses TRBV7-3 and TRBJ2-7, with 7 bases fitting TRBD1. The CDR3 is 13 amino acids. Germline V CDR1 and CDR2: SGHTA, FQGTGA. Trimming removed 3 bases from V and 3 bases from J; junction bases left unmatched: 2. CDR3 bases: TGTGCCAGCAGCTTGGGACAGAACTACGAGCAGTACTTC. Translation gives CASSLGQNYEQYF. The whole variable domain, remainder taken from reference TRBV7-3 and TRBJ2-7, is GAGVSQTPSNKVTEKGKYVELRCDPISGHTALYWYRQSLGQGPEFLIYFQGTGAADDSGLPNDRFFAVRPEGSVSTLKIQRTERGDSAVYLCASSLGQNYEQYFGPGTRLTVT.

This chain joins TRBV2 and TRBJ2-7; 10 nucleotides line up with TRBD2. The CDR3 loop spans 14 amino acids. Germline loops: CDR1 SNHLY, CDR2 FYNNEI. The V gene end was trimmed by 7 bases and the J gene end by 2 bases; junction bases not matched to a gene: 5. CDR3 protein: CASIRTSGAYEQYF. The CDR3 DNA reads as TGTGCCAGCATTAGGACTAGCGGAGCCTACGAGCAGTACTTC. Full variable domain (rest looked up from reference TRBV2 and TRBJ2-7): EPEVTQTPSHQVTQMGQEVILRCVPISNHLYFYWYRQILGQKVEFLVSFYNNEISEKSEIFDDQFSVERPDGSNFTLKIRSTKLEDSAMYFCASIRTSGAYEQYFGPGTRLTVT.

The chain couples TRBV19 to TRBJ1-1; D gene ambiguous. Germline CDR1 LNHDA, CDR2 SQIVND (reference sequence). The CDR3 covers 14 residues. V lost 2 bases and J lost 0, with 7 bases in between. CDR3: CASSILRVNTEAFF. CDR3 coding DNA: TGTGCCAGTAGTATACTCCGTGTGAACACTGAAGCTTTCTTT.

The V call is TRBV5-8, the J call TRBJ1-1; D is unresolved. The CDR3 covers 16 residues. V lost 0 bases and J lost 0, with 12 bases in between. Germline loops: CDR1 SGHTS, CDR2 YDEGEE. CDR3 sequence (DNA): TGTGCCAGCAGCTTGGCCCACGGCCACATGAACACTGAAGCTTTCTTT. Translating gives CASSLAHGHMNTEAFF.

The V gene is TRBV4-3, the J gene TRBJ1-5; TRBD1 agrees at 7 bases. The CDR3 length is 13 residues. From germline, CDR1 is LGHNA and CDR2 YSLEER. Trimming cost V 2 bases and J 7 bases; bases outside gene matches: 2. CDR3 nucleotide sequence: TGCGCCAGCAGCCAAAACAGGGGCCAGCCCCAGCATTTT. Its protein is CASSQNRGQPQHF.

Turning to this clone: Other nucleotide sequences from this sample produce the same CDR3. This chain uses TRBV6-1 with TRBJ1-1; D may be TRBD1 (6 bases). Trimming removed 6 bases from V and 2 bases from J, with 10 bases in between. The CDR3 is 13 amino acids. Germline lookup yields CDR1 MNHNS and CDR2 SASEGT. CDR3 sequence reads: CASRRTVNTEAFF. The CDR3 DNA follows: TGTGCCAGCAGGAGGACAGTAAACACTGAAGCTTTCTTT.

The chain is built from TRBV6-5 and TRBJ2-7; 11 bases align to TRBD2. The CDR3 is 14 residues long. Germline assignment: CDR1 MNHEY and CDR2 SVGAGI. Unmatched junction bases numbered 6, after V lost 6 bases and J lost 5 bases. The CDR3 spells CASSPSGRYDEQYF. In DNA, the CDR3 is TGTGCCAGCAGCCCTAGCGGGAGGTATGACGAGCAGTACTTC.

The chain combines TRBV5-1 with TRBJ1-5; perhaps TRBD1 as D (6 bases). The CDR3 is made up of 17 amino acids. Germline CDR1 is SGHRS and CDR2 is YFSETQ. Trimming stripped 0 bases from V and 0 bases from J, with 13 bases between. CDR3 in amino acids: CASSLEAAGDSNQPQHF. For the CDR3, the DNA is TGCGCCAGCAGCTTGGAAGCGGCAGGGGATAGCAATCAGCCCCAGCATTTT.

The chain uses TRBV5-1 and TRBJ1-2, with 7 bases matching TRBD1. After removal of 0 bases from V and 0 bases from J, the junction contained 11 bases not matched to a gene. Germline values: CDR1 SGHRS, CDR2 YFSETQ. This CDR3 has 18 amino acids. CDR3 coding DNA: TGCGCCAGCAGCTTGGGGCACCCGACAGGGTTGGCTAACTATGGCTACACCTTC. This gives the protein CASSLGHPTGLANYGYTF.

The chain links TRBV4-1 to TRBJ2-5, with D possibly matching TRBD1 (6 bases). Trimming left V 4 bases short and J 2 bases short, with 14 bases between. Germline CDR1 reads MGHRA; CDR2 reads YSYEKL. This CDR3 is built from 15 residues. The CDR3 spells CASSRPGTSQETQYF. The CDR3 nucleotides are TGCGCCAGCAGCCGACCCGGGACATCTCAAGAGACCCAGTACTTC.

The V gene is TRBV21-1, the J gene TRBJ1-4. TRBV21-1 is an annotated pseudogene. The CDR3 extends over 13 amino acids. CDR3 sequence (DNA): TGTGCCCTGCCAGGAGGTAATACTGAAAAACTGTTTTTT. Amino acid sequence: CALPGGNTEKLFF.

The J gene is TRBJ2-1, the V gene TRBV4-1; 10 bases align to TRBD2. Germline trimming cut 4 bases from V and 7 bases from J; bases unmatched to any gene: 13. Germline V gene data show CDR1 as MGHRA and CDR2 as YSYEKL. The CDR3 totals 17 residues. The CDR3 DNA follows: TGCGCCAGCAGCCTCACATCTAGCGGGAGCTATGGTAATGAGCAGTTCTTC. Protein product: CASSLTSSGSYGNEQFF.

The chain carries TRBV5-1 and TRBJ2-1, with a possible D match to TRBD1 (5 bases). The CDR3 covers 13 residues. Germline CDR1 reads SGHRS; CDR2 reads YFSETQ. The V and J ends lost 4 bases and 4 bases respectively, with 9 bases between them. CDR3 in DNA: TGCGCCAGCAGCGAGGACATTTACAATGAGCAGTTCTTC. Amino acid sequence: CASSEDIYNEQFF.

The chain has TRBV9 and TRBJ2-1; unclear D gene. The V end was cut by 2 bases, the J end by 0 bases, with 9 bases between. CDR1 is SGDLS, CDR2 YYNGEE, per germline. The CDR3 sequence is 15 residues long. The chain's CDR3 is CASSVDWGSYNEQFF. In DNA, the CDR3 is TGTGCCAGCAGCGTGGATTGGGGCTCCTACAATGAGCAGTTCTTC. Looking up the rest from reference TRBV9 and TRBJ2-1 gives the full variable domain: DSGVTQTPKHLITATGQRVTLRCSPRSGDLSVYWYQQSLDQGLQFLIQYYNGEERAKGNILERFSAQQFPDLHSELNLSSLELGDSALYFCASSVDWGSYNEQFFGPGTRLTVL.

The chain uses TRBV2 and TRBJ1-5, with TRBD1 as a possible D gene (6 bases). There are 15 residues in the CDR3. Per germline, CDR1 SNHLY and CDR2 FYNNEI. The V end lost 9 bases, the J end lost 3 bases, and 18 bases lay between the germline ends. The CDR3 region is CASSRGRGNNQPQHF. CDR3 nucleotides: TGTGCCAGTAGCCGCGGCAGGGGCAACAATCAGCCCCAGCATTTT.

The V and J genes are TRBV5-5 and TRBJ2-7; D not resolved. This CDR3 is 16 amino acids long. In germline, CDR1 is SGHKS, CDR2 YYEKEE (reference sequence). Trimming pared 7 bases from V and 1 base from J, leaving 21 bases between. The DNA for the CDR3 is TGTGCCAGCTTCGGGTACCGGCCAGGCCTTTCCTACGAGCAGTACTTC. Its protein product is CASFGYRPGLSYEQYF.

V gene TRBV7-2 combines with J gene TRBJ2-5; D is possibly TRBD1 or TRBD2 (5 bases each). V lost 5 bases, J lost 7 bases, and 14 bases lay in between. Germline CDR1 is SGHTA and CDR2 is FQGNSA. CDR3 length: 13 amino acids. CDR3 nucleotides: TGTGCCAGCAGCCCCGGGACCCTTGGGACCCAGTACTTC. Translated: CASSPGTLGTQYF. Supplemented by reference TRBV7-2 and TRBJ2-5, the full variable domain reads GAGVSQSPSNKVTEKGKDVELRCDPISGHTALYWYRQSLGQGLEFLIYFQGNSAPDKSGLPSDRFSAERTGGSVSTLTIQRTQQEDSAVYLCASSPGTLGTQYFGPGTRLLVL.

As to this clone: The sample carries other DNA sequences with the same CDR3. The rearrangement links TRBV10-3 to TRBJ2-2; 10 nucleotides agree with TRBD2. Germline loops: CDR1 ENHRY, CDR2 SYGVKD. The CDR3 is 15 residues long. V trimming: 4 bases; J trimming: 3 bases; junction bases outside the gene matches: 2. The CDR3 DNA follows: TGTGCCATCAGTGGGACTAGCGGAGACACCGGGGAGCTGTTTTTT. It is translated as CAISGTSGDTGELFF.

This rearrangement joins TRBV11-2 to TRBJ2-2, with D possibly TRBD1 on 6 matching bases. The V gene's germline CDR1 is SGHAT and CDR2 FQNNGV. The CDR3 runs 14 residues. V lost 5 bases and J 5 bases, leaving 12 bases between the germline ends. The CDR3 here is CASSLIQGTGELFF. CDR3 nucleotide sequence: TGTGCCAGCAGCCTAATACAGGGTACCGGGGAGCTGTTTTTT.

The chain recombines TRBV18 with TRBJ2-5, with 11 bases lining up with TRBD2. Germline loops: CDR1 KGHSH, CDR2 LQKENI. V shed 1 base, J shed 1 base, and the junction held 11 bases outside the gene matches. The CDR3 sequence is 19 residues long. CDR3 residues: CASSPLTTSGGTAQETQYF. The DNA of the CDR3 is TGTGCCAGCTCACCACTAACAACTAGCGGGGGAACCGCCCAAGAGACCCAGTACTTC.

This chain joins TRBV19 and TRBJ2-2; tentative D call: TRBD2 (5 bases). The ends were cut back, 5 bases at V and 6 bases at J, with 13 bases in the middle. This CDR3 comprises 14 residues. Looked up from germline, CDR1 is LNHDA and CDR2 is SQIVND (reference sequence). Written as DNA, the CDR3 is TGTGCCAGTAGTGAGGGCAGGTGGGCCGGGGAGCTGTTTTTT. Its protein product is CASSEGRWAGELFF.

The rearrangement uses TRBV10-2 and TRBJ1-2; weak D call: TRBD1 (6 bases). The CDR3 sequence is 15 residues long. Per germline, CDR1 WSHSY and CDR2 SAAADI. Trimming left V 6 bases short and J 8 bases short, with 22 bases between. In nucleotides, the CDR3 is TGCGCCAGCAGCTTGACAGGTGATCGTATATCGGGCTACACCTTC. Translating gives CASSLTGDRISGYTF.

This chain connects TRBV28 to TRBJ1-5; TRBD1 is a possible D gene (5 bases). The CDR3 has 19 amino acids. The germline V gene encodes CDR1 MDHEN and CDR2 SYDVKM. V was cut by 1 base and J by 0 bases, with 19 bases left in between. In DNA, the CDR3 is TGTGCCAGCAGTTTATTTTGGCAGGGAATAAGGGATAGCAATCAGCCCCAGCATTTT. It encodes CASSLFWQGIRDSNQPQHF.